Shown below are 20 T cell receptor beta chains from a single sample sequenced in a study of CD8+ T cells in alopecia areata. TCR sequencing used cDNA made by reverse transcription of extracted RNA. Method: immunoSEQ multiplex PCR; TCRdb's copy keeps in-frame clones and lacks some. The table records some 120,000 clones, 47% of them present only once. The sample taken for sequencing was NKG2D-low CD8+ T cells sorted from blood. Receptors were obtained from a human donor with alopecia areata.

This clone was seen more than once but under ten times. The rearrangement uses TRBV29-1 and TRBJ2-2; D is uncertain. This CDR3 is 14 amino acids long. Trimming removed 2 bases from V and 5 bases from J, with 12 bases in between. The germline gives CDR1 SQVTM, CDR2 ANQGSEA. Here the CDR3 DNA reads TGCAGCGTTGAAATCAGTGGAATAACCGGGGAGCTGTTTTTT. Encoded protein: CSVEISGITGELFF.

The rearrangement uses TRBV29-1 and TRBJ2-7, with a weak D call TRBD1 (6 bases). The V end lost 3 bases, the J end lost 3 bases, and 12 bases lay between the germline ends. The germline V gene encodes CDR1 SQVTM and CDR2 ANQGSEA. This CDR3 region has 13 residues. Written as DNA, the CDR3 is TGCAGCGTTGACGCCCGGGACAACTACGAGCAGTACTTC. Its protein product is CSVDARDNYEQYF.

The J gene is TRBJ2-7, the V gene TRBV30; a weak D match, TRBD1 (6 bases). Trimming removed 3 bases at V and 6 bases at J, with 21 bases between. Germline V gene sequence: CDR1 GTSNPN, CDR2 SVGIG (reference sequence). The CDR3 consists of 15 residues. Here the CDR3 DNA reads TGTGCCTGGAGACCCCGTTTCCGAACAGGGATCGAGCAGTACTTC. Translating gives CAWRPRFRTGIEQYF.

The chain recombines TRBV5-1 with TRBJ2-4; possibly TRBD2 for D (5 bases). CDR1 is SGHRS and CDR2 is YFSETQ in the germline V gene. The CDR3 totals 12 residues. V was pared by 5 bases and J by 6 bases, with 9 bases between. The CDR3 sequence is CASRGRGNIQYF. CDR3 coding DNA: TGCGCCAGCAGGGGTCGGGGAAACATTCAGTACTTC.

This clone appeared a few times. The chain uses TRBV28 and TRBJ2-3; TRBD2 matches at 8 bases. V dropped 5 bases and J dropped 0; count of bases not matched to a gene: 1. This CDR3 spans 14 amino acids. Germline values: CDR1 MDHEN, CDR2 SYDVKM. The CDR3 DNA is TGTGCCAGCAGTGAGCGGGGGAGCACAGATACGCAGTATTTT. Translation gives CASSERGSTDTQYF.

V is TRBV18 and J is TRBJ2-7; TRBD1 might be the D (6 bases). This CDR3 has 14 amino acids. V lost 5 bases, J lost 1 base, and 12 bases lay in between. Looked up from germline, CDR1 is KGHSH and CDR2 is LQKENI. The CDR3 region is CASSSPGHSYEQYF. CDR3 bases: TGTGCCAGCTCATCTCCGGGACATTCCTACGAGCAGTACTTC.

This chain links TRBV5-1 with TRBJ2-1; unclear D gene. Germline V gene sequence: CDR1 SGHRS, CDR2 YFSETQ. Trimming cost V 5 bases and J 6 bases, with 9 bases left between them. This CDR3 has 12 amino acids. The CDR3 sequence: CASSSRVNEQFF. The CDR3 DNA reads as TGCGCCAGCAGTTCCCGGGTCAATGAGCAGTTCTTC.

The V gene is TRBV5-1, the J gene TRBJ2-1; tentative D call: TRBD1 (7 bases). Germline CDR1 reads SGHRS; CDR2 reads YFSETQ. The CDR3 length is 15 residues. With 7 bases removed from V and 0 bases from J, the gap between germline ends came to 14 bases. CDR3 in DNA: TGCGCCAGCGTCAGGGGGGAGAGCTCCTACAATGAGCAGTTCTTC. The encoded protein is CASVRGESSYNEQFF.

This sequence joins TRBV6-6 and TRBJ2-5; D ambiguous. The CDR3 loop spans 9 amino acids. V lost 8 bases and J lost 5, with 3 bases in between. CDR1 is MNHNY, CDR2 SVGAGI, per germline (reference sequence). This chain's CDR3 is CASGETQYF. The CDR3 DNA follows: TGTGCCAGCGGGGAGACCCAGTACTTC.

The chain combines TRBV29-1 with TRBJ2-5; TRBD2 might be the D (6 bases). The CDR3 has 13 residues. V was shortened by 3 bases and J by 0 bases, with 8 bases between the two germline ends. CDR1 SQVTM and CDR2 ANQGSEA come from the germline V gene. This CDR3 is CSVDRGYQETQYF. CDR3 nucleotides: TGCAGCGTTGATCGGGGGTACCAAGAGACCCAGTACTTC.

As to this clone: An end of the junction differs from the germline gene, which may be a read error. CDR3 loop: CSVEEHYGYTF. CDR3 sequence (DNA): TGCAGCGTAGAAGAACACTATGGCTACACCTTC. The J gene is TRBJ1-2, the V gene TRBV29-1, with no clear D. This CDR3 has 11 amino acids. Germline V gene data show CDR1 as SQVTM and CDR2 as ANQGSEA.

The V gene is TRBV11-2, the J gene TRBJ2-5, with D perhaps matching TRBD2 (6 bases). The germline CDR1 and CDR2 sequences are SGHAT and FQNNGV. The CDR3 loop spans 15 amino acids. Trimming removed 5 bases from V and 4 bases from J, with 17 bases in between. Here the CDR3 reads CASSRPEGGRETQYF. The DNA for the CDR3 is TGTGCCAGCAGCCGCCCAGAGGGAGGACGAGAGACCCAGTACTTC.

This clone has a handful of counts. J is TRBJ1-3 and V is TRBV7-8; D remains unclear. V lost 5 bases, J lost 0 bases, and 11 bases lay in between. The CDR3 contains 15 residues. Germline values: CDR1 SGHVS, CDR2 FQNEAQ. DNA for the CDR3: TGTGCCAGCAGCCTGAATAGGTACTCTGGAAACACCATATATTTT. Protein: CASSLNRYSGNTIYF.

V gene TRBV29-1 combines with J gene TRBJ2-5, with D unclear. Trimming took 6 bases from V and 4 from J, leaving 6 bases between them. Germline V gene data show CDR1 as SQVTM and CDR2 as ANQGSEA. This CDR3 is 10 amino acids long. CDR3 sequence (DNA): TGCAGCGTGGCGAGAGAGACCCAGTACTTC. Protein sequence: CSVARETQYF. Variable domain in full (rest from reference TRBV29-1 and TRBJ2-5): SAVISQKPSRDICQRGTSLTIQCQVDSQVTMMFWYRQQPGQSLTLIATANQGSEATYESGFVIDKFPISRPNLTFSTLTVSNMSPEDSSIYLCSVARETQYFGPGTRLLVL.

The gene calls are TRBV27 and TRBJ1-1; TRBD1 might be the D (5 bases). The ends were cut back, 5 bases at V and 7 bases at J, with 14 bases in the middle. Germline assignment: CDR1 MNHEY and CDR2 SMNVEV (reference sequence). The CDR3 is made up of 13 amino acids. CDR3 in DNA: TGTGCCAGCAGTGAGGGACTGGCCCTTGAAGCTTTCTTT. It yields the protein CASSEGLALEAFF.

The V gene is TRBV6-5, the J gene TRBJ1-5; no reliable D call. The V gene's germline CDR1 is MNHEY and CDR2 SVGAGI. V lost 0 bases and J lost 4, with 10 bases in between. The CDR3 extends over 15 amino acids. The CDR3, as DNA: TGTGCCAGCAGTTACTCGGCCTTGGGGAATCAGCCCCAGCATTTT. This codes for CASSYSALGNQPQHF.

The V gene is TRBV29-1, the J gene TRBJ1-2; D is unclear. The germline V and J ends were trimmed by 5 bases and 8 bases, with 12 bases remaining between them. The CDR3 has 11 amino acids. Per the germline V gene, CDR1 is SQVTM and CDR2 is ANQGSEA. The CDR3 coding sequence is TGCAGCGTTCCGGAGGGTCTGGGCTACACCTTC. It yields the protein CSVPEGLGYTF.

The rearrangement joins TRBV6-5 to TRBJ2-7; TRBD1 agrees at 7 bases. V shed 5 bases, J shed 4 bases, and the junction held 5 bases outside the gene matches. CDR3 length: 13 residues. The V gene's germline CDR1 is MNHEY and CDR2 SVGAGI. The chain's CDR3 is CASSPGTAYEQYF. CDR3 DNA: TGTGCCAGCAGTCCCGGGACAGCGTACGAGCAGTACTTC.

The genes are TRBV9 and TRBJ2-3; either TRBD1 or TRBD2 may supply D (5 bases each). This CDR3 is 16 amino acids long. V shed 3 bases and J shed 0 bases, with 14 bases lying between them. Germline V gene data show CDR1 as SGDLS and CDR2 as YYNGEE. The CDR3 nucleotides read TGTGCCAGCAGCGGAGGGGAAGTCTATAGCACAGATACGCAGTATTTT. Translating it yields CASSGGEVYSTDTQYF.

This clone has just a few counts. The CDR3 sequence: CASSSESGPVDQYF. DNA for the CDR3: TGTGCCAGTAGTAGCGAATCTGGGCCCGTCGACCAGTACTTC. The chain has TRBV19 and TRBJ2-4; no definite D call. Germline V gene data show CDR1 as LNHDA and CDR2 as SQIVND (reference sequence). The CDR3 sequence is 14 residues long. V gave up 4 bases and J gave up 13 bases, with 20 bases separating them.